This T cell receptor (beta chain) was sequenced in a study of T cell repertoires in cytomegalovirus infection. In TCRdb, the reads were re-called with MiXCR into one record per CDR3 protein. The sample lists 270,000 or so distinct CDR3 sequences, over 15% seen once, with approximately 44% in the top ten. This clonotype was counted at least ten times. The CDR3 runs to 15 residues. Germline assignment: CDR1 MGHDK and CDR2 SYGVNS. V trimming: 2 bases; J trimming: 8 bases; junction bases outside the gene matches: 5. The receptor was derived from a human donor in good health (CMV status not recorded). Some clones in this sample may be carry-over from other donors' samples. The sequenced sample consisted of CD8+ T cells from PBMCs. This chain connects TRBV25-1 to TRBJ2-1; 11 bases align to TRBD1. The CDR3 loop is CASSEPRTGGDEQFF. CDR3 DNA: TGTGCCAGCAGTGAACCCCGGACAGGGGGCGATGAGCAGTTCTTC.